This T cell receptor beta chain was captured by sequencing in a study of T cell responses to AZD1222 COVID-19 vaccine. General study findings and limits: In all cases, repertoires were sampled only after the peak T cell response. In a largely white British group with more females than males, clonal diversity was possibly underestimated. Variant regions that are unmutated are reportedly the target of nearly half of spike-specific TCRs. Along spike, vaccine-associated CD4 TCRs were found throughout, with dominance at 160-218 and 743-854.

TCRdb's table, derived via immunoSEQ multiplex PCR, lists solely in-frame clones and lacks some. The sample has 160,000 or so clones, roughly 94% seen once. The germline V and J ends were trimmed by 6 bases and 5 bases, with 21 bases remaining between them. Germline V gene lookup returns CDR1 SGHNT and CDR2 YYREEE (reference sequence). The CDR3 sequence is 15 residues long. This clone was seen once. The antigen is undetermined. The chain links TRBV5-4 to TRBJ2-7; a weak D match, TRBD2 (7 bases). This TCR was recovered from an adult in good health. Here the sequenced sample was peripheral blood, taken on day 0 of MenACWY control vaccination. DNA of the CDR3: TGTGCCAGCACCCGGAGGGGGGGAGAATCCCACGAGCAGTACTTC. It translates to CASTRRGGESHEQYF.